The 12 T cell receptor beta chains listed next were all sequenced from one sample in a study of identifying expanded T cells in peripheral blood (dated by TCRdb to about 2019). Library prep was done by the immunoSEQ multiplex PCR assay. TCRdb stores this immuneACCESS table with in-frame sequences only. Part of the clones is absent; in the studies checked, under half of the shortfall reflects unresolved V genes, and no reason is known for the rest. In all, the sample holds around 47,000 clones, and roughly 80% of those were seen once. Of the sample, 12% to 15% is held by the ten largest clones. The source material was blood. Receptors were obtained from a person aged 18 to 70 in good health.

The chain links TRBV5-1 to TRBJ1-1; TRBD1 might be the D (5 bases). The CDR3 length is 15 residues. Germline CDR1 is SGHRS and CDR2 is YFSETQ. Trimming cost V 0 bases and J 0 bases, with 9 bases left between them. CDR3: CASSLEGRMNTEAFF. CDR3 in DNA: TGCGCCAGCAGCTTGGAGGGGAGAATGAACACTGAAGCTTTCTTT.

The V call is TRBV11-2, the J call TRBJ2-5; the D gene could be TRBD1 or TRBD2 (5 bases each). Germline V gene lookup returns CDR1 SGHAT and CDR2 FQNNGV. Trimming pared 5 bases from V and 3 bases from J, leaving 10 bases between. The CDR3 spans 13 residues. The CDR3: CASSRDRKETQYF. CDR3 nucleotides: TGTGCCAGCAGCAGGGACCGGAAAGAGACCCAGTACTTC.

This clone was counted once. The J gene is TRBJ2-7, the V gene TRBV6-1; D may be TRBD1 (6 bases). V lost 0 bases and J lost 3, with 9 bases in between. Germline V gives CDR1 MNHNS, CDR2 SASEGT. The CDR3 is 14 residues long. CDR3 amino acids: CASSEAGQNYEQYV. The CDR3 DNA follows: TGTGCCAGCAGTGAAGCGGGACAAAACTACGAGCAGTACGTC.

This chain connects TRBV15 to TRBJ1-4, with a possible D match to TRBD1 (6 bases). In germline, CDR1 is LNHNV, CDR2 YYDKDF (reference sequence). The V gene lost 7 bases and the J gene lost 0 bases, with 18 bases spanning the gap. The CDR3 covers 17 residues. The CDR3 is CATTSKGGLATNEKLFF. DNA of the CDR3: TGTGCCACCACGAGCAAGGGGGGACTGGCAACTAATGAAAAACTGTTTTTT.

This chain links TRBV7-9 with TRBJ2-7; D possibly matches TRBD1 or TRBD2 (7 bases each). V lost 5 bases and J lost 5, with 22 bases in between. Germline V lookup: CDR1 SEHNR, CDR2 FQNEAQ (reference sequence). The CDR3 consists of 16 residues. This CDR3 reads CASSPFQGGAHDEQYF. The CDR3 DNA follows: TGTGCCAGCAGCCCCTTCCAGGGGGGGGCCCACGACGAGCAGTACTTC.

V is TRBV5-1 and J is TRBJ2-3; TRBD1 agrees at 7 bases. Germline assignment: CDR1 SGHRS and CDR2 YFSETQ. Unmatched junction bases numbered 10, after V lost 4 bases and J lost 2 bases. There are 16 residues in the CDR3. The CDR3 is CASSLRQGRFTDTQYF. The DNA for the CDR3 is TGCGCCAGCAGCCTACGACAGGGACGGTTCACAGATACGCAGTATTTT. Together with reference TRBV5-1 and TRBJ2-3, the CDR3 gives the full variable domain: KAGVTQTPRYLIKTRGQQVTLSCSPISGHRSVSWYQQTPGQGLQFLFEYFSETQRNKGNFPGRFSGRQFSNSRSEMNVSTLELGDSALYLCASSLRQGRFTDTQYFGPGTRLTVL.

V gene TRBV4-1 combines with J gene TRBJ2-2; 7 bases are a match to TRBD1. Germline V gene sequence: CDR1 MGHRA, CDR2 YSYEKL. The CDR3 is made up of 13 amino acids. Trimming at V came to 5 bases and at J to 7 bases, leaving 4 bases not matched to a gene. CDR3: CASSYRGIGELFF. DNA for the CDR3: TGCGCCAGCAGCTACAGGGGAATCGGGGAGCTGTTTTTT.

This sequence joins TRBV28 and TRBJ1-4, with a weak D call TRBD1 (6 bases). V was pared by 6 bases and J by 5 bases, with 19 bases between. The CDR3 has 16 amino acids. Per germline, CDR1 MDHEN and CDR2 SYDVKM. CDR3 sequence: CASSLDYRDMNEKLFF. CDR3 DNA sequence: TGTGCCAGCAGCCTCGACTACAGGGACATGAATGAAAAACTGTTTTTT.

The rearrangement links TRBV11-2 to TRBJ1-2; the D gene is possibly TRBD1 (5 bases). Trimming removed 8 bases from V and 5 bases from J, with 15 bases in between. The CDR3 has 13 residues. The germline V gene has CDR1 SGHAT and CDR2 FQNNGV. The DNA of the CDR3 is TGTGCCAGCTCGACACAGGCGCAGTATGGCTACACCTTC. Protein: CASSTQAQYGYTF.

The chain links TRBV7-9 to TRBJ2-5, with 7 positions matching TRBD1. The junction had 7 bases not matched to a gene; V was cut back by 5 bases and J by 1 base. CDR3 size: 15 residues. The germline V gene has CDR1 SEHNR and CDR2 FQNEAQ (reference sequence). This CDR3 is CASSPRGTVQETQYF. The CDR3, as DNA: TGTGCCAGCAGCCCCAGGGGGACCGTCCAAGAGACCCAGTACTTC.

In this sample, this clone turned up once. The V gene is TRBV7-3, the J gene TRBJ1-1; D remains ambiguous. The CDR3 loop spans 13 amino acids. Trimming left V 3 bases short and J 1 base short, with 6 bases between. From germline, CDR1 is SGHTA and CDR2 FQGTGA. For the CDR3, the DNA is TGTGCCAGCAGCTTGGCTGGGAACACTGAAGCTTTCTTT. Amino acid sequence: CASSLAGNTEAFF.

V usage is TRBV6-1 and J usage is TRBJ2-2, with 8 bases that match TRBD2. Germline lookup yields CDR1 MNHNS and CDR2 SASEGT. The CDR3 has 13 residues. The junction had 3 bases not matched to a gene; V was cut back by 5 bases and J by 7 bases. The DNA of the CDR3 is TGTGCCAGCAGTAGCGGGAGCGTCGGGGAGCTGTTTTTT. This encodes CASSSGSVGELFF.